These T cell receptor beta chains were read from a single sample in a study of identical twins. A single record per CDR3 protein comes from TCRdb applying MiXCR to the 5' RACE reads. The sample lists 1.5 million to 2 million distinct CDR3 sequences, roughly 35% occurring once. Sequencing was done on a sample of cord blood. The receptors here all came from a newborn girl in good health. The CDR3 runs from the conserved cysteine through the conserved F or W. The D gene is left open where the match is weak. For some rows the clone size is stated as once, few or many, or as a class when expanded; others skip it.

d_call clone_size j_call v_call cdr3_aa cdr3_nt
NA few TRBJ1-6 TRBV6-5 CASSYLNRDRESPLHF TGTGCCAGCAGTTACTTAAATAGGGACCGAGAATCACCCCTCCACTTT
TRBD2 many TRBJ2-4 TRBV5-1 CASSSTSGDPKNIQYF TGCGCCAGCAGCAGTACTAGCGGGGATCCCAAAAACATTCAGTACTTC
TRBD2 NA TRBJ2-1 TRBV3-1 CASSLSGIDNEQFF TGTGCCAGCAGCCTCAGCGGGATCGACAATGAGCAGTTCTTC
NA NA TRBJ2-2 TRBV9 CASSVEITGELFF TGTGCCAGCAGCGTAGAGATTACCGGGGAGCTGTTTTTT
TRBD1 NA TRBJ2-1 TRBV27 CASGSGTGICNGQFF TGTGCCAGCGGGTCCGGGACAGGGATTTGCAATGGGCAGTTCTTC
TRBD2 NA TRBJ2-7 TRBV6-2/TRBV6-3 CASSLGSGSFEQYF TGTGCCAGCAGTTTAGGGAGCGGGAGCTTCGAGCAGTACTTC
NA few TRBJ2-3 TRBV7-2 CASSPQNTDTQYF TGTGCCAGCAGCCCACAGAACACAGATACGCAGTATTTT
NA NA TRBJ2-1 TRBV5-1 CTSSSGGGYSASYNEQFF TGCACCAGCAGCTCCGGTGGGGGTTATAGCGCATCCTACAATGAGCAGTTCTTC
NA many TRBJ2-4 TRBV3-1 CASSPQGLAKNIQYF TGTGCCAGCAGCCCACAGGGCCTAGCCAAAAACATTCAGTACTTC
NA few TRBJ1-2 TRBV24-1 CATSDSYDSDGYTF TGTGCCACCAGTGATTCTTACGACAGCGATGGCTACACCTTC
TRBD1 NA TRBJ2-1 TRBV7-2 CASSPGQGSHNEQFF TGTGCCAGCAGCCCGGGACAGGGCTCCCACAATGAGCAGTTCTTC
NA NA TRBJ2-1 TRBV4-2 CASSQDRGACNEQFF TGTGCCAGCAGCCAAGATAGGGGCGCCTGCAATGAGCAGTTCTTC
NA NA TRBJ1-4 TRBV21-1 CASTTGGGWEKLFF TGTGCCAGCACAACAGGCGGCGGGTGGGAAAAACTGTTTTTT
TRBD2 NA TRBJ2-5 TRBV6-5 CASSYSAGAWETQYF TGTGCCAGCAGTTACTCTGCGGGAGCATGGGAGACCCAGTACTTC
TRBD2 many TRBJ2-1 TRBV11-3 CASSLGAGGFNEQFF TGTGCCAGCAGCTTAGGAGCGGGGGGTTTCAATGAGCAGTTCTTC
NA few TRBJ2-3 TRBV7-2 CASSSRGYDTQYF TGTGCCAGCAGCTCTAGGGGCTACGATACGCAGTATTTT
NA NA TRBJ2-3 TRBV7-9 CASRPSWGAGDTQYF TGTGCCAGCAGACCTTCGTGGGGGGCCGGAGATACGCAGTATTTT
TRBD1 NA TRBJ2-1 TRBV24-1 CATRDSKPPNEQFF TGTGCCACGAGGGACAGCAAGCCTCCGAATGAGCAGTTCTTC
NA few TRBJ1-2 TRBV4-2 CASSPPAFYLGYTF TGTGCCAGCAGCCCCCCCGCCTTCTATCTTGGCTACACCTTC
TRBD2 NA TRBJ2-1 TRBV7-8 CASSPRTSWQFF TGTGCCAGCAGCCCCAGGACTAGTTGGCAGTTCTTC
TRBD2 NA TRBJ2-1 TRBV2 CASSDPLGLAGGSSYNEQFF TGTGCCAGCAGTGACCCCTTGGGACTAGCGGGGGGCAGCTCCTACAATGAGCAGTTCTTC
TRBD2 NA TRBJ2-3 TRBV20-1 CSARDHIGAGGRTDTQYF TGCAGTGCTAGGGATCATATAGGCGCGGGGGGGAGGACAGATACGCAGTATTTT
TRBD1 NA TRBJ2-2 TRBV6-5 CASSYSTGGGFNTGELFF TGTGCCAGCAGTTACTCGACAGGGGGAGGCTTTAACACCGGGGAGCTGTTTTTT
TRBD1 few TRBJ2-5 TRBV27 CASSLSRTGWETQYF TGTGCCAGCAGTTTATCCCGGACAGGGTGGGAGACCCAGTACTTC
TRBD2 NA TRBJ2-7 TRBV7-9 CASSSGLAGGPNYEQYF TGTGCCAGCAGCTCCGGACTAGCGGGAGGACCTAACTACGAGCAGTACTTC
TRBD2 NA TRBJ2-1 TRBV27 CASSSPSLSGGAGNEQFF TGTGCCAGCAGTTCCCCCTCTTTATCCGGGGGGGCCGGGAATGAGCAGTTCTTC
NA many TRBJ1-1 TRBV5-1 CASSGDTEAFF TGTGCCAGCAGTGGGGACACTGAAGCTTTCTTT
NA many TRBJ2-7 TRBV5-1 CASRGTPAGRTPSSYEQYF TGCGCCAGCAGAGGAACTCCTGCGGGGCGTACACCATCGTCCTACGAGCAGTACTTC
NA many TRBJ1-1 TRBV29-1 CSVVSAEAFF TGCAGCGTTGTTTCGGCAGAAGCTTTCTTT
TRBD2 few TRBJ2-1 TRBV20-1 CSASTGTSAYNEQFF TGCAGTGCTTCAACCGGGACTAGCGCATACAATGAGCAGTTCTTC
NA NA TRBJ2-7 TRBV20-1 CSASSGFYEQYF TGCAGTGCTAGTTCTGGGTTTTACGAGCAGTACTTC
TRBD2 NA TRBJ2-1 TRBV10-2 CASSILAEYNEQFF TGCGCCAGCAGTATACTAGCGGAATACAATGAGCAGTTCTTC
NA NA TRBJ1-5 TRBV12-3/TRBV12-4 CASSHLGDSNQPQHF TGTGCCAGCAGCCACTTAGGGGATAGCAATCAGCCCCAGCATTTT
NA NA TRBJ2-6 TRBV20-1 CSARVDRGLSGANVLTF TGCAGTGCTAGAGTAGACCGAGGGCTCTCTGGGGCCAACGTCCTGACTTTC
NA NA TRBJ2-3 TRBV28 CASSQGGPEDTQYF TGTGCCAGCAGTCAGGGGGGGCCGGAAGATACGCAGTATTTT
TRBD2 NA TRBJ2-4 TRBV7-4 CASSLRGLVRNIQYF TGTGCCAGCAGCTTAAGGGGACTAGTTAGAAACATTCAGTACTTC
NA few TRBJ2-3 TRBV25-1 CASSEPFPGPYPTDTQYF TGTGCCAGCAGTGAGCCCTTTCCGGGACCTTATCCCACAGATACGCAGTATTTT
TRBD2 NA TRBJ2-7 TRBV7-9 CASSSLAGLDRRTYEQYF TGTGCCAGCAGCTCCCTAGCGGGGTTGGATAGGAGGACCTACGAGCAGTACTTC
TRBD1 NA TRBJ2-3 TRBV18 CASSPRQGATDTQYF TGTGCCAGCTCACCCCGACAGGGGGCCACAGATACGCAGTATTTT
NA NA TRBJ2-2 TRBV2 CASRGGSLAGELFF TGTGCCAGCAGAGGGGGGAGTCTAGCTGGGGAGCTGTTTTTT
NA NA TRBJ1-2 TRBV6-1 CASRGVYDGYTF TGTGCCAGCAGAGGGGTTTACGATGGCTACACCTTC
NA NA TRBJ1-1 TRBV6-6 CASSGYREGNTEAFF TGTGCCAGCAGTGGATACAGGGAAGGGAACACTGAAGCTTTCTTT
TRBD1 NA TRBJ1-4 TRBV28 CASRSVGQGPKELFF TGTGCCAGCAGGTCTGTGGGACAGGGCCCCAAAGAACTGTTTTTT
NA few TRBJ2-4 TRBV11-2 CASSYHYGQYF TGTGCCAGCAGCTACCATTATGGGCAGTACTTC
NA few TRBJ1-1 TRBV6-2/TRBV6-3 CASSDRAGGVAFF TGTGCCAGCAGTGACCGGGCCGGAGGTGTAGCTTTCTTT
TRBD2 many TRBJ2-1 TRBV29-1 CSVRSAGESYNEQFF TGCAGCGTTCGCTCAGCGGGAGAGTCTTACAATGAGCAGTTCTTC
TRBD1 NA TRBJ2-1 TRBV11-2 CASSLRSPTGPINEQFF TGTGCCAGCAGCTTAAGGAGTCCGACAGGGCCAATCAATGAGCAGTTCTTC
TRBD2 few TRBJ2-3 TRBV29-1 CSVAGLAGRDTQYF TGCAGCGTTGCGGGACTAGCGGGGCGAGATACGCAGTATTTT
NA NA TRBJ1-2 TRBV24-1 CATSDSSGSGYTF TGTGCCACCAGTGATTCCTCGGGCAGCGGCTACACCTTC
TRBD1 NA TRBJ2-5 TRBV12-3/TRBV12-4 CASSLGDRGRKTQYF TGTGCCAGCAGTTTAGGGGACAGGGGTAGGAAGACCCAGTACTTC
TRBD1 few TRBJ2-7 TRBV5-1 CASSLRGQGGYEQYF TGCGCCAGCAGCTTGAGAGGACAGGGGGGATACGAGCAGTACTTC
NA NA TRBJ2-1 TRBV20-1 CSALQGRGFNEQFF TGCAGTGCTCTTCAGGGGAGGGGGTTCAATGAGCAGTTCTTC